The 13 T cell receptor beta chains below were found in one sample sequenced in a study of cytomegalovirus exposure and HLA in healthy donors. The PCR made use of 60 Vbeta and 13 Jbeta primers. Produced via immunoSEQ multiplex PCR; TCRdb's table is partial and in-frame only. The table lists 150,000 to 200,000 clones, approximately 85% of them singletons. What was sequenced was PBMCs. The receptor set was obtained from a man over 45 in good health and CMV-seropositive.

This chain joins TRBV4-3 and TRBJ2-7; possibly TRBD1 for D (5 bases). This CDR3 region has 15 residues. Germline V CDR1 and CDR2: LGHNA, YSLEER. V was clipped by 0 bases and J by 0 bases, with 9 bases between them. CDR3 residues: CASSQEWTNSYEQYF. CDR3 DNA sequence: TGCGCCAGCAGCCAAGAATGGACAAACTCCTACGAGCAGTACTTC.

Here the CDR3 DNA reads TGTGCCAGTTGTAGGACTGCTCCGAACACCGGGGAGCTGTTTTTT. This translates into CASCRTAPNTGELFF. The chain joins TRBV6-5 to TRBJ2-2; possibly TRBD2 for D (5 bases). The length of the CDR3 is 15 residues. Trimming removed 9 bases at V and 0 bases at J, with 14 bases between. The V gene's germline CDR1 is MNHEY and CDR2 SVGAGI.

The J gene is TRBJ2-5, the V gene TRBV6-5; D remains ambiguous. The germline gives CDR1 MNHEY, CDR2 SVGAGI. The CDR3 has 15 residues. V lost 7 bases, J lost 0 bases, and 15 bases lay in between. The CDR3 DNA is TGTGCCAGCACCTCGGTGGGCACCTACCAAGAGACCCAGTACTTC. Its translation is CASTSVGTYQETQYF.

The V and J genes are TRBV7-3 and TRBJ2-3; 7 nucleotides match TRBD1. CDR1 and CDR2 from the germline V gene are SGHTA and FQGTGA. The CDR3 consists of 15 residues. Germline trimming cut 5 bases from V and 1 base from J; bases unmatched to any gene: 6. The CDR3 spells CASSLSGTGTDTQYF. The CDR3, as DNA: TGTGCCAGCAGCCTTTCCGGGACAGGCACAGATACGCAGTATTTT.

V is TRBV27 and J is TRBJ1-1, with D unresolved. V was trimmed by 1 base and J by 0 bases, leaving 9 bases between them. Looked up from germline, CDR1 is MNHEY and CDR2 is SMNVEV (reference sequence). The CDR3 covers 15 residues. The CDR3 loop is CASSLLRQMNTEAFF. The CDR3 bases are TGTGCCAGCAGTTTATTGAGACAAATGAACACTGAAGCTTTCTTT.

The chain combines TRBV7-9 with TRBJ2-1, with 7 nucleotides matching TRBD2. CDR1 is SEHNR and CDR2 is FQNEAQ in the germline V gene (reference sequence). V shed 1 base and J 8 bases; nucleotides not matched to a gene: 8. The CDR3 totals 15 residues. CDR3 nucleotides: TGTGCCAGCAGCTTAGTGCTAGCGGTCTTGGATGAGCAGTTCTTC. Translation gives CASSLVLAVLDEQFF. Full variable domain (missing parts from reference TRBV7-9 and TRBJ2-1): DTGVSQNPRHKITKRGQNVTFRCDPISEHNRLYWYRQTLGQGPEFLTYFQNEAQLEKSRLLSDRFSAERPKGSFSTLEIQRTEQGDSAMYLCASSLVLAVLDEQFFGPGTRLTVL.

The V gene is TRBV5-5, the J gene TRBJ2-7; D perhaps matches TRBD1 (6 bases). This CDR3 region has 15 residues. The germline gives CDR1 SGHKS, CDR2 YYEKEE (reference sequence). Trimming cost V 5 bases and J 0 bases, with 15 bases left between them. The CDR3 here is CASRVDSKFSYEQYF. In nucleotides, the CDR3 is TGTGCCAGCAGGGTGGACAGCAAGTTCTCCTACGAGCAGTACTTC.

V usage is TRBV30 and J usage is TRBJ1-1, with 7 positions matching TRBD1. The germline gives CDR1 GTSNPN, CDR2 SVGIG (reference sequence). CDR3 length: 13 residues. V lost 4 bases, J lost 3 bases, and 5 bases stayed unmatched. The CDR3 loop reads CAWTDRADTEAFF. The DNA of the CDR3 is TGTGCCTGGACCGACAGGGCTGACACTGAAGCTTTCTTT.

The V gene is TRBV28, the J gene TRBJ1-3; D is unclear. The CDR3 has 16 amino acids. Germline V gene lookup returns CDR1 MDHEN and CDR2 SYDVKM. V was shortened by 4 bases and J by 0 bases, with 13 bases between the two germline ends. The CDR3 sequence: CASSSPTGNSGNTIYF. CDR3 bases: TGTGCCAGCAGTTCCCCGACGGGAAACTCTGGAAACACCATATATTTT.

This chain connects TRBV19 to TRBJ2-2; a possible D gene is TRBD2 (6 bases). Trimming shortened V by 6 bases and J by 6 bases, and 14 bases separated the two germline ends. The CDR3 runs 14 residues. CDR1 and CDR2 from the germline V gene are LNHDA and SQIVND (reference sequence). In nucleotides, the CDR3 is TGTGCCAGTAGGGGGAAAGGGGAGGCCGGGGAGCTGTTTTTT. It is translated as CASRGKGEAGELFF.

The rearrangement uses TRBV28 and TRBJ2-1; D might be TRBD2 (5 bases). The CDR3 runs 16 residues. The V and J ends lost 5 bases and 2 bases respectively, with 16 bases between them. CDR1 and CDR2 (germline): MDHEN, SYDVKM. Written as DNA, the CDR3 is TGTGCCAGCAGTCCTCAGGATCCGGGAACCTACAATGAGCAGTTCTTC. Protein: CASSPQDPGTYNEQFF.

This chain links TRBV19 with TRBJ1-5; D remains unclear. In germline, CDR1 is LNHDA, CDR2 SQIVND (reference sequence). The V gene lost 6 bases and the J gene lost 0 bases, with 6 bases spanning the gap. The CDR3 spans 13 residues. The CDR3 loop reads CASSPYSNQPQHF. CDR3 coding DNA: TGTGCCAGTAGCCCTTATAGCAATCAGCCCCAGCATTTT.

The chain is built from TRBV7-9 and TRBJ2-2; 9 bases map to TRBD1. Losses at the gene ends were 5 bases for V and 4 bases for J; bases not matched to a gene: 5. CDR1 and CDR2 from the germline V gene are SEHNR and FQNEAQ (reference sequence). This CDR3 region has 15 residues. Written as DNA, the CDR3 is TGTGCCAGCAGCGAAGGGACAGGGTTCACCGGGGAGCTGTTTTTT. Its translation: CASSEGTGFTGELFF.